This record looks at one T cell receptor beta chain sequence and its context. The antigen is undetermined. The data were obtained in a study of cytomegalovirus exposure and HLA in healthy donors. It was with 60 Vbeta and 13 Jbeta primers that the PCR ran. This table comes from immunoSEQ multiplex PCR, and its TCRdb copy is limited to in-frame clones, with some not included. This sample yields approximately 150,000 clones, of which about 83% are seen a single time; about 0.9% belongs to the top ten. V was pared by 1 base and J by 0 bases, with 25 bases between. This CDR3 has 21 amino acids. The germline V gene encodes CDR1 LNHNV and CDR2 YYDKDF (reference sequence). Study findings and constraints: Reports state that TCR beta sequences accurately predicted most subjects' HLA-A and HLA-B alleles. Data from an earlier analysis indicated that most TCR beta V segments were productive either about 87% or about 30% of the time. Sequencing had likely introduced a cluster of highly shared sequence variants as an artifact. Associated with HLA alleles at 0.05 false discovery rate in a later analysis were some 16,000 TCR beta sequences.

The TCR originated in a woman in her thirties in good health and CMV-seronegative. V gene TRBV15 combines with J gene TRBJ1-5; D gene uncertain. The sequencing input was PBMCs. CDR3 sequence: CATSRGVRLTHKLYSNQPQHF. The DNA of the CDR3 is TGTGCCACCAGCAGAGGTGTGCGGCTAACACACAAACTTTATAGCAATCAGCCCCAGCATTTT.